The T cell receptor (beta chain) described here comes from a study of shared clonotypes between healthy human individuals. Study-wide background: CD4 naive cells filled three plates per donor, CD4 memory three, CD8 naive two and CD8 memory one.

The CDR3 extends over 13 amino acids. Per germline, CDR1 SNHLY and CDR2 FYNNEI. V lost 1 base, J lost 4 bases, and 8 bases lay in between. As processed by the authors: Junction-only immunoSEQ data arrived without quality scores, meaning filtering differed. Only in-frame clones appear in the TCRdb table, and some are missing; sequencing was by immunoSEQ multiplex PCR. V and J calls and clone size are as listed in that table; D and trimming were resolved from the DNA. The repertoire includes 1.6 million or so clones, approximately 98.5% of them detected once, and approximately 0.38% sits in the top ten. A CD45RA+ naive subset and a CD45RA-negative memory subset were split from CD4+ cells.

The rearrangement joins TRBV2 to TRBJ2-7; the D gene could be TRBD1 or TRBD2 (5 bases each). The sequence came from a man younger than 40 in good health. Input material: naive CD4+ T cells sorted from blood. Subset meaning: CD45RA+ positively selected. DNA for the CDR3: TGTGCCAGCAGTGAAGTTGGGGGTTACGAGCAGTACTTC. This encodes CASSEVGGYEQYF.